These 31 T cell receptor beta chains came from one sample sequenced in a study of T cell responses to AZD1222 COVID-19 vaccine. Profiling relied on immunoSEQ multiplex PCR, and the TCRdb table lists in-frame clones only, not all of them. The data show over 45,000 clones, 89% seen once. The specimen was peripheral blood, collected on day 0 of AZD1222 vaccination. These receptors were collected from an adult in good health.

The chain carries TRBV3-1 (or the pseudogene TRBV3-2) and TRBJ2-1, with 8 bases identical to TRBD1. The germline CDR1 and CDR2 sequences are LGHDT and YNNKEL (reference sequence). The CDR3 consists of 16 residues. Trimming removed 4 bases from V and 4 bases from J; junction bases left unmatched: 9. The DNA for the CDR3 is TGTGCCAGCAGCCGGACCTCCGGGACAGGTTACAATGAGCAGTTCTTC. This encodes CASSRTSGTGYNEQFF.

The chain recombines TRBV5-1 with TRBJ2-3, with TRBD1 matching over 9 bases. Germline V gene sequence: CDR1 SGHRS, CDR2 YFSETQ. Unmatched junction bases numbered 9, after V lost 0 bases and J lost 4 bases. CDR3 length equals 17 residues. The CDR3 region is CASSLVAARQGADTQYF. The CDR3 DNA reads TGCGCCAGCAGCTTGGTAGCCGCGCGACAGGGGGCAGATACGCAGTATTTT. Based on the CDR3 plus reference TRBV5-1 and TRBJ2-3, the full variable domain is KAGVTQTPRYLIKTRGQQVTLSCSPISGHRSVSWYQQTPGQGLQFLFEYFSETQRNKGNFPGRFSGRQFSNSRSEMNVSTLELGDSALYLCASSLVAARQGADTQYFGPGTRLTVL.

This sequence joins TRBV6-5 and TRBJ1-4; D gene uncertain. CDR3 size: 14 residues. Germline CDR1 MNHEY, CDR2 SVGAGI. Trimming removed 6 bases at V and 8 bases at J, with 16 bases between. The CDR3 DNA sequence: TGTGCCAGCAGCAGGACCGGGGTTGGCGAAAAACTGTTTTTT. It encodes CASSRTGVGEKLFF.

The CDR3, as DNA: TGTGCCACAGCGGGACAGGGGGCCAACGTCCTGACTTTC. It yields the protein CATAGQGANVLTF. The chain links TRBV10-3 to TRBJ2-6, with D perhaps matching TRBD1 or TRBD2 (7 bases each). V shed 10 bases and J shed 4 bases, with 11 bases lying between them. CDR1 is ENHRY and CDR2 is SYGVKD in the germline V gene. CDR3 length equals 13 residues.

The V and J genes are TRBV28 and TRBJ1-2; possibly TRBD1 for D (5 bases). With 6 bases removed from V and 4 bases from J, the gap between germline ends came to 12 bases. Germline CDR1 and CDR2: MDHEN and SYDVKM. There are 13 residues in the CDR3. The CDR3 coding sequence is TGTGCCAGCAGCCCAGGACATATCTATGGCTACACCTTC. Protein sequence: CASSPGHIYGYTF.

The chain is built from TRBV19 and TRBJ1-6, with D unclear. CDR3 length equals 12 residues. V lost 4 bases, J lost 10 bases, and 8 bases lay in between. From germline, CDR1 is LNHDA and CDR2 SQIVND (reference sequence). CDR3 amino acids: CASSTAGSPLHF. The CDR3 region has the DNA TGTGCCAGTAGTACGGCGGGGTCACCCCTCCACTTT.

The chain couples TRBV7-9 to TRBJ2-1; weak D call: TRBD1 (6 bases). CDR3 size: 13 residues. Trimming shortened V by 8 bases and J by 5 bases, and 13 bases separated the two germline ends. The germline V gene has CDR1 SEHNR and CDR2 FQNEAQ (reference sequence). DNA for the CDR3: TGTGCCAGCCAAGCAGGGGTAAACAATGAGCAGTTCTTC. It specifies CASQAGVNNEQFF.

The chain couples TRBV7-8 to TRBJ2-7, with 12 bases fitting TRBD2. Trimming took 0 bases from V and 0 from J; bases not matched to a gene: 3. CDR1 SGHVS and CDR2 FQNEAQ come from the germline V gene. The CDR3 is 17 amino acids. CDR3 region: CASSLARLAGASYEQYF. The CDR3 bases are TGTGCCAGCAGCTTAGCGAGACTAGCGGGAGCCTCCTACGAGCAGTACTTC. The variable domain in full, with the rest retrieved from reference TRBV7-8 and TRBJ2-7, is GAGVSQSPRYKVAKRGQDVALRCDPISGHVSLFWYQQALGQGPEFLTYFQNEAQLDKSGLPSDRFFAERPEGSVSTLKIQRTQQEDSAVYLCASSLARLAGASYEQYFGPGTRLTVT.

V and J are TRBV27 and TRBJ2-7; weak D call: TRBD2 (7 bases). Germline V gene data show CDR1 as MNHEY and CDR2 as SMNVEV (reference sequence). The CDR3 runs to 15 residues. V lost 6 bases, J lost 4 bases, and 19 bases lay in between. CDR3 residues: CASRSASGDYYEQYF. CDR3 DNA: TGTGCCAGCAGAAGTGCGTCAGGGGACTATTACGAGCAGTACTTC.

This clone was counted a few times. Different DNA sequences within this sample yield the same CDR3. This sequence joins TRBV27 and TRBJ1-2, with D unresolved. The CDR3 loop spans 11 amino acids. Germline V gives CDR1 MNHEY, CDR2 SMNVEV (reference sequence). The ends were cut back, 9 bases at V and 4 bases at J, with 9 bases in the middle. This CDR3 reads CASRGPYGYTF. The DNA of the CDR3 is TGTGCCAGTAGAGGGCCCTATGGCTACACCTTC.

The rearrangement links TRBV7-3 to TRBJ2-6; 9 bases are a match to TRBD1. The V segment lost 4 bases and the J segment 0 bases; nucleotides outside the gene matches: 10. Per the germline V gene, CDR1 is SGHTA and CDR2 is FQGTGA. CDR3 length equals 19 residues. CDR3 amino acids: CASSSGTGWGYSGANVLTF. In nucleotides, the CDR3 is TGTGCCAGCAGCTCCGGGACAGGGTGGGGGTACTCTGGGGCCAACGTCCTGACTTTC.

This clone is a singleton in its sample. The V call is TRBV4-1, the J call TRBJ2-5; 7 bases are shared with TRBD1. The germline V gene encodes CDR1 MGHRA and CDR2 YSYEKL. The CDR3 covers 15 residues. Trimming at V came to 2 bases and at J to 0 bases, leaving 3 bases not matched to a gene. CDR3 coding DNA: TGCGCCAGCAGCCAAACCGGACAGGACCAAGAGACCCAGTACTTC. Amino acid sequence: CASSQTGQDQETQYF.

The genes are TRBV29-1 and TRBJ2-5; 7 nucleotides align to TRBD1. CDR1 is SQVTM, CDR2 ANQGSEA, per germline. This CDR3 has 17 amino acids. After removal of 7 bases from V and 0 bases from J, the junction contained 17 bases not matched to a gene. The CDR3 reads CSASPRQGTRYQETQYF. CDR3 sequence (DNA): TGCAGCGCTTCACCCAGACAGGGCACACGATACCAAGAGACCCAGTACTTC.

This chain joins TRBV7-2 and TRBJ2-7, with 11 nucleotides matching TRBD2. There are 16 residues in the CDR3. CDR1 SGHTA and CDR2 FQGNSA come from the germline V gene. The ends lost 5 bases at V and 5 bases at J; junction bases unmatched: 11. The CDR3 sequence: CASSITGTSGGHEQYF. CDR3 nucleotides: TGTGCCAGCAGCATCACCGGGACTAGCGGAGGGCACGAGCAGTACTTC.

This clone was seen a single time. CDR3 region: CASSVTHGQRYTF. The DNA for the CDR3 is TGTGCCAGTAGTGTAACACACGGACAACGCTACACCTTC. The chain joins TRBV19 to TRBJ1-2; D might be TRBD1 (5 bases). Germline V gene data show CDR1 as LNHDA and CDR2 as SQIVND (reference sequence). The CDR3 length is 13 residues. Trimming removed 5 bases at V and 9 bases at J, with 16 bases between.

Written as DNA, the CDR3 is TGTGCCAGCAGCTTATGGGGACTAGCGGGAGCGGGTGGAGAGACCCAGTACTTC. This gives the protein CASSLWGLAGAGGETQYF. This chain connects TRBV7-3 to TRBJ2-5, with 14 bases that match TRBD2. From germline, CDR1 is SGHTA and CDR2 FQGTGA. V lost 2 bases and J lost 4; bases outside the gene matches: 9. CDR3 length: 18 residues.

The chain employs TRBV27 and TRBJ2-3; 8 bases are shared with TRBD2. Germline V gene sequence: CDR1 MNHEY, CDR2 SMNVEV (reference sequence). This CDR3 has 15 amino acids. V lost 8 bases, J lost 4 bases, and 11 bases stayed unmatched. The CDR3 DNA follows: TGTGCCAGCGGCCCTTTAGCGGGAAACCCAGATACGCAGTATTTT. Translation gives CASGPLAGNPDTQYF.

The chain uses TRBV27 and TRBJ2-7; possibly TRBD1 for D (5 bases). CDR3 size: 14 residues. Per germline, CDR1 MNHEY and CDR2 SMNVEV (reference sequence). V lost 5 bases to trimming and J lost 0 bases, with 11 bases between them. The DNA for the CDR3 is TGTGCCAGCAGTAAACAGGTCCTCTCCTACGAGCAGTACTTC. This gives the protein CASSKQVLSYEQYF.

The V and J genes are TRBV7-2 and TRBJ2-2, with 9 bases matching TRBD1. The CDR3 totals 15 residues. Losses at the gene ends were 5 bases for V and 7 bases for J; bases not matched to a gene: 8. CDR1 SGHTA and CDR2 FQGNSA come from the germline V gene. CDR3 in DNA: TGTGCCAGCAGCCTAGGGACAGGGAGGAACGGGGAGCTGTTTTTT. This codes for CASSLGTGRNGELFF.

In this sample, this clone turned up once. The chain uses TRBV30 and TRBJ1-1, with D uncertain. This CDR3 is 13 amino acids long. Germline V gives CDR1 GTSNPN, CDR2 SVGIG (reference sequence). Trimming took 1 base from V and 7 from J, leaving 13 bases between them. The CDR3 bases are TGTGCCTGGAGTGATACCCGTCGGATTGAAGCTTTCTTT. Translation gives CAWSDTRRIEAFF.

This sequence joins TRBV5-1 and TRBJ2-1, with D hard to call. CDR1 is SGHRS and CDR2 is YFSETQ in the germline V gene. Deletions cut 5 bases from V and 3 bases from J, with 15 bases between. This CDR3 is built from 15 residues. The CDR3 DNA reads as TGCGCCAGCAGTTCTCGAGACCCGCGCTACAATGAGCAGTTCTTC. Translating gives CASSSRDPRYNEQFF.

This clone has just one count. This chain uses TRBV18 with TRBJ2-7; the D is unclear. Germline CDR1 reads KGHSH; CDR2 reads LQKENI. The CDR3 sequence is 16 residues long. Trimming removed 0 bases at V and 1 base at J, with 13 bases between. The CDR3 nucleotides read TGTGCCAGCTCACCACCGTGGGGAATTGGGTCCTACGAGCAGTACTTC. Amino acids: CASSPPWGIGSYEQYF.

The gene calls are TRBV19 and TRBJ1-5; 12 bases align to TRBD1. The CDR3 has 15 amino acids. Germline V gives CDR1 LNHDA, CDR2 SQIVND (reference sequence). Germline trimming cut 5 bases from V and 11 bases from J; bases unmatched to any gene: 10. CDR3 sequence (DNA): TGTGCCAGTAGTCCCGGGACAGGGGGCTGGGGGGCCCAGCATTTT. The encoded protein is CASSPGTGGWGAQHF.

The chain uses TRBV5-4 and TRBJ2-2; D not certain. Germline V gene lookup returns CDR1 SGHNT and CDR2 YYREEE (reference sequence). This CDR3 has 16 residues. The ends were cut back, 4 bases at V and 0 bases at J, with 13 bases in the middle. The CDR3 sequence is CASSLAWVTNTGELFF. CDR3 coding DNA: TGTGCCAGCAGCCTGGCCTGGGTTACGAACACCGGGGAGCTGTTTTTT. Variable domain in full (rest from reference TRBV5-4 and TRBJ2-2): ETGVTQSPTHLIKTRGQQVTLRCSSQSGHNTVSWYQQALGQGPQFIFQYYREEENGRGNFPPRFSGLQFPNYSSELNVNALELDDSALYLCASSLAWVTNTGELFFGEGSRLTVL.

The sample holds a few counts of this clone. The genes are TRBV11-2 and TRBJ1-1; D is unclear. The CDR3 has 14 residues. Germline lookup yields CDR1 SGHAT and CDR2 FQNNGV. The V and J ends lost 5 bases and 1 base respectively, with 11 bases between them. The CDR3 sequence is CASSPHPENTEAFF. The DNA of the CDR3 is TGTGCCAGCAGCCCCCACCCGGAGAACACTGAAGCTTTCTTT.

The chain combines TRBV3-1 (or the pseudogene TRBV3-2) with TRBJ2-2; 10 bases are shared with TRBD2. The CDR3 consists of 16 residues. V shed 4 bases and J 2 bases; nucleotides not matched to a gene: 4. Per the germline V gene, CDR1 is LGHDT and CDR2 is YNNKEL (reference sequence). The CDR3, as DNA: TGTGCCAGCAGCCTCGCACTAGCGGGAAACACCGGGGAGCTGTTTTTT. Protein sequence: CASSLALAGNTGELFF.

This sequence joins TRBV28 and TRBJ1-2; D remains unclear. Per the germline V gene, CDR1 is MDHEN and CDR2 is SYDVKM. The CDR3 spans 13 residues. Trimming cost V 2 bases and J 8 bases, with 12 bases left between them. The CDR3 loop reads CASSLTTPGGYTF. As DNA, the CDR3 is TGTGCCAGCAGTTTAACTACTCCGGGGGGCTACACCTTC.

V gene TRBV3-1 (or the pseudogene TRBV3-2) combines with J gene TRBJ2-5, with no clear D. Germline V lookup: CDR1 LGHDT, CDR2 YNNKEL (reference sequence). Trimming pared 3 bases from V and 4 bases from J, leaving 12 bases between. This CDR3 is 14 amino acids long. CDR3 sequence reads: CASSHAYSGETQYF. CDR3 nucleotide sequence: TGTGCCAGCAGCCATGCGTACTCGGGAGAGACCCAGTACTTC.

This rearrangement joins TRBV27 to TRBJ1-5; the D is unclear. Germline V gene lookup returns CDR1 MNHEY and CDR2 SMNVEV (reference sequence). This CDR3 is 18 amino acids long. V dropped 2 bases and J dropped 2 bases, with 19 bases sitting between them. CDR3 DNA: TGTGCCAGCAGTTTAACTGGGGTTGGTCTAGGAGGCAATCAGCCCCAGCATTTT. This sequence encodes CASSLTGVGLGGNQPQHF.

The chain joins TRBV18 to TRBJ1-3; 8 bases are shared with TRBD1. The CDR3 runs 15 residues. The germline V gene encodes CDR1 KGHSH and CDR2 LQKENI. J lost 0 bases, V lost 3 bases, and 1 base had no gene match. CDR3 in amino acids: CASSPQGASGNTIYF. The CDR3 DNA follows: TGTGCCAGCTCACCTCAGGGGGCCTCTGGAAACACCATATATTTT.

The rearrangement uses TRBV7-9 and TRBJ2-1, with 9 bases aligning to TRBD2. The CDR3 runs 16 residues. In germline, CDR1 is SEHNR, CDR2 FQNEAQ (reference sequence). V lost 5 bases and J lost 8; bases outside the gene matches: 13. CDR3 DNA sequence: TGTGCCAGCAGCCCCGGGGGTAGCGGGAGTTATCATGAGCAGTTCTTC. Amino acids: CASSPGGSGSYHEQFF.